The 8 T cell receptor beta chains below were found in one sample sequenced in a study of cytomegalovirus exposure and HLA in healthy donors. The PCR made use of 60 Vbeta and 13 Jbeta primers. Sequencing used immunoSEQ multiplex PCR; TCRdb keeps in-frame clones, though not all of them. Seen here are 200,000 to 250,000 clones, roughly three quarters observed once, and the top ten hold roughly 1.6%. The source material was PBMCs. Receptor source: a man aged 45-65 years in good health and CMV-seronegative.

V is TRBV7-2 and J is TRBJ2-2, with TRBD2 as a possible D gene (5 bases). The ends were cut back, 3 bases at V and 4 bases at J, with 12 bases in the middle. The CDR3 consists of 15 residues. From germline, CDR1 is SGHTA and CDR2 FQGNSA. The CDR3 loop is CASSFYPGITGELFF. The CDR3 nucleotides read TGTGCCAGCAGCTTCTATCCGGGAATCACCGGGGAGCTGTTTTTT.

This chain joins TRBV6-1 and TRBJ1-5; no firm D call. Germline lookup yields CDR1 MNHNS and CDR2 SASEGT. Trimming took off 6 bases at V and 7 bases at J, with 13 bases between the two ends. This CDR3 is 13 amino acids long. The CDR3 is CASSPQVSQPQHF. For the CDR3, the DNA is TGTGCCAGCAGCCCCCAGGTATCCCAGCCCCAGCATTTT.

The gene calls are TRBV4-2 and TRBJ2-4; 8 nucleotides agree with TRBD2. This CDR3 is built from 16 residues. Trimming removed 4 bases from V and 0 bases from J; junction bases left unmatched: 5. Germline loops: CDR1 LGHNA, CDR2 YNFKEQ. For the CDR3, the DNA is TGTGCCAGCAGCCCACGGCTAGCGGGAGCCAAAAACATTCAGTACTTC. Its protein is CASSPRLAGAKNIQYF.

The chain has TRBV6-9 and TRBJ1-3; D might be TRBD1 (5 bases). V gave up 5 bases and J gave up 3 bases, with 14 bases separating them. This CDR3 is built from 15 residues. The germline CDR1 and CDR2 sequences are MNHGY and SVAAGI. CDR3: CASSGIGAGGNTIYF. The CDR3, as DNA: TGTGCCAGCAGTGGCATAGGGGCAGGTGGAAACACCATATATTTT.

The chain has TRBV28 and TRBJ1-4, with D hard to call. V lost 6 bases and J 10 bases, leaving 21 bases between the germline ends. CDR3 length: 15 amino acids. Looked up from germline, CDR1 is MDHEN and CDR2 is SYDVKM. In DNA, the CDR3 is TGTGCCAGCAGCTTGACCTCGGGGATTCGTGTAAAACTGTTTTTT. This encodes CASSLTSGIRVKLFF.

The genes are TRBV10-2 and TRBJ2-2; 10 bases map to TRBD1. CDR1 WSHSY and CDR2 SAAADI come from the germline V gene. V was clipped by 6 bases and J by 6 bases; unmatched bases: 7. This CDR3 spans 15 amino acids. CDR3 sequence reads: CASRNRQGAAGELFF. DNA for the CDR3: TGCGCCAGCAGAAATCGACAGGGGGCGGCCGGGGAGCTGTTTTTT.

The V gene is TRBV28, the J gene TRBJ2-3, with TRBD2 matching over 7 bases. V trimming: 5 bases; J trimming: 0 bases; junction bases outside the gene matches: 8. CDR1 is MDHEN, CDR2 SYDVKM, per germline. The CDR3 contains 16 residues. The CDR3 coding sequence is TGTGCCAGCAGTACCCTAGCGGAGGCGAGCACAGATACGCAGTATTTT. Its protein is CASSTLAEASTDTQYF.

This rearrangement joins TRBV6-4 to TRBJ1-2; 7 bases align to TRBD1. The germline CDR1 and CDR2 sequences are MRHNA and SNTAGT. V lost 10 bases and J lost 8; bases outside the gene matches: 7. The CDR3 totals 11 residues. The CDR3 DNA reads as TGTGCCAATCGGGACAGCCGGGGCTACACCTTC. Its protein product is CANRDSRGYTF.